These 11 T cell receptor beta chains were all obtained from the same sample, sequenced in a study of T cell responses to AZD1222 COVID-19 vaccine. Measured with immunoSEQ multiplex PCR; TCRdb has only the in-frame clones, and not every one. The data hold 75,000 to 100,000 clones, with more than 75% observed a single time. Sequences were derived from peripheral blood, sampled on day 0 of AZD1222 vaccination. The origin of the receptors is an adult in good health.

This chain joins TRBV7-9 and TRBJ1-1; maybe TRBD1 (6 bases). The ends were cut back, 3 bases at V and 5 bases at J, with 10 bases in the middle. The length of the CDR3 is 13 residues. Germline V gene lookup returns CDR1 SEHNR and CDR2 FQNEAQ (reference sequence). CDR3: CASSFRQDTEAFF. DNA for the CDR3: TGTGCCAGCAGCTTTCGACAGGATACTGAAGCTTTCTTT.

The chain links TRBV3-1 (or the pseudogene TRBV3-2) to TRBJ2-7; 10 bases are a match to TRBD1. Germline values: CDR1 LGHDT, CDR2 YNNKEL (reference sequence). Unmatched junction bases numbered 2, after V lost 1 base and J lost 2 bases. The CDR3 is 15 residues long. The CDR3 reads CASSQAGQGPYEQYF. The CDR3 DNA reads as TGTGCCAGCAGCCAAGCGGGACAGGGGCCCTACGAGCAGTACTTC.

V and J are TRBV29-1 and TRBJ2-1; D possibly corresponds to TRBD1 (5 bases). V was clipped by 3 bases and J by 0 bases, with 12 bases between them. The germline V gene encodes CDR1 SQVTM and CDR2 ANQGSEA. The CDR3 is 15 residues long. The CDR3 loop is CSVDMSGRSYNEQFF. The CDR3 nucleotides are TGCAGCGTTGATATGTCAGGGCGCTCCTACAATGAGCAGTTCTTC.

The gene calls are TRBV10-3 and TRBJ2-7, with D perhaps TRBD1 (6 bases). Trimming removed 0 bases at V and 6 bases at J, with 12 bases between. This CDR3 is 14 amino acids long. Per germline, CDR1 ENHRY and CDR2 SYGVKD. As DNA, the CDR3 is TGTGCCATCAGTGAGTCGAGGACAGCGCTCGAGCAGTACTTC. This gives the protein CAISESRTALEQYF.

CDR3 sequence reads: CAWNFGQGNTEAFF. The CDR3 nucleotides read TGTGCCTGGAACTTCGGACAGGGGAACACTGAAGCTTTCTTT. This chain connects TRBV30 to TRBJ1-1; 8 bases fit TRBD1. The V gene end was trimmed by 4 bases and the J gene end by 1 base; junction bases not matched to a gene: 5. The CDR3 consists of 14 residues. Germline-derived CDR1 and CDR2 are GTSNPN and SVGIG (reference sequence).

The chain employs TRBV20-1 and TRBJ2-7; D not resolved. This CDR3 region has 11 residues. The germline V and J ends were trimmed by 0 bases and 2 bases, with 2 bases remaining between them. Germline assignment: CDR1 DFQATT and CDR2 SNEGSKA (reference sequence). CDR3 sequence reads: CSARDAYEQYF. As DNA, the CDR3 is TGCAGTGCTAGAGATGCCTACGAGCAGTACTTC.

The chain links TRBV28 to TRBJ1-2, with unresolved D. Germline values: CDR1 MDHEN, CDR2 SYDVKM. V was cut by 3 bases and J by 4 bases, with 9 bases left in between. The CDR3 spans 13 residues. The CDR3 bases are TGTGCCAGCAGTTTGGCAGGAGTCTATGGCTACACCTTC. It is translated as CASSLAGVYGYTF.

This chain connects TRBV5-1 to TRBJ2-5, with D hard to call. V lost 4 bases to trimming and J lost 2 bases, with 6 bases between them. The CDR3 is made up of 12 amino acids. Germline CDR1 SGHRS, CDR2 YFSETQ. CDR3 sequence (DNA): TGCGCCAGCAGCCGAGGACAAGAGACCCAGTACTTC. Translating gives CASSRGQETQYF.

The chain joins TRBV7-8 to TRBJ2-7; TRBD1 agrees at 10 bases. Losses at the gene ends were 5 bases for V and 2 bases for J; bases not matched to a gene: 15. The CDR3 extends over 18 amino acids. Per the germline V gene, CDR1 is SGHVS and CDR2 is FQNEAQ. The CDR3 loop is CASSPASPDRGNPYEQYF. As DNA, the CDR3 is TGTGCCAGCAGCCCAGCCAGCCCGGACAGGGGGAATCCCTACGAGCAGTACTTC.

V is TRBV12-3 or TRBV12-4 and J is TRBJ1-3, with unresolved D. V was pared by 6 bases and J by 4 bases, with 10 bases between. The CDR3 contains 13 residues. The CDR3 DNA sequence: TGTGCCAGCAGGCGGAGTTCCGGAAACACCATATATTTT. Translating gives CASRRSSGNTIYF.

This sequence joins TRBV6-4 and TRBJ2-3; TRBD2 matches at 9 bases. Unmatched junction bases numbered 2, after V lost 0 bases and J lost 1 base. The CDR3 length is 16 residues. Looked up from germline, CDR1 is MRHNA and CDR2 is SNTAGT. The CDR3 protein is CASSDSVAGGTDTQYF. For the CDR3, the DNA is TGTGCCAGCAGTGACTCGGTAGCGGGAGGCACAGATACGCAGTATTTT.